Shown below are 19 T cell receptor beta chains from a single sample sequenced in a study of cytomegalovirus exposure and HLA in healthy donors. The PCR used 60 Vbeta and 13 Jbeta primers. Sequenced by immunoSEQ multiplex PCR; TCRdb stores in-frame clones only, minus some. The repertoire has about 93,000 clones, 80% of them found once; the top ten carry about 7.3%. Source material: PBMCs. The source is a man aged 25-45 years in good health and CMV-seronegative.

The chain is built from TRBV11-3 and TRBJ1-1; maybe TRBD1 (5 bases). Trimming removed 5 bases from V and 4 bases from J, with 11 bases in between. Germline V gene sequence: CDR1 SGHNT, CDR2 YENEEA. This CDR3 has 13 residues. The CDR3 spells CASSVIGGTEAFF. Here the CDR3 DNA reads TGTGCCAGCAGCGTAATCGGGGGCACTGAAGCTTTCTTT.

This chain uses TRBV6-5 with TRBJ2-7; D not resolved. CDR1 and CDR2 (germline): MNHEY, SVGAGI. This CDR3 is 13 amino acids long. Trimming shortened V by 2 bases and J by 1 base, and 6 bases separated the two germline ends. The CDR3 DNA is TGTGCCAGCAGTTACCCTAATTCCTACGAGCAGTACTTC. Protein: CASSYPNSYEQYF.

The chain has TRBV5-1 and TRBJ1-3, with TRBD1 matching 7 bases. The trim removed 4 bases at V and 0 bases at J, leaving 10 bases unmatched. Germline CDR1 SGHRS, CDR2 YFSETQ. The CDR3 length is 17 residues. As DNA, the CDR3 is TGCGCCAGCAGCCCACTGGGACAGTCGAGCTCTGGAAACACCATATATTTT. This translates into CASSPLGQSSSGNTIYF.

The chain uses TRBV10-3 and TRBJ2-5; TRBD2 matches at 7 bases. With 10 bases clipped from V and 3 bases from J, the junction kept 5 bases outside the gene matches. The CDR3 runs to 12 residues. CDR1 is ENHRY and CDR2 is SYGVKD in the germline V gene. The CDR3 loop reads CATGLGKETQYF. The DNA for the CDR3 is TGTGCCACCGGACTAGGAAAAGAGACCCAGTACTTC.

This chain joins TRBV29-1 and TRBJ1-2, with D maybe TRBD1 (5 bases). Germline loops: CDR1 SQVTM, CDR2 ANQGSEA. V lost 6 bases to trimming and J lost 2 bases, with 10 bases between them. The CDR3 is made up of 12 amino acids. CDR3 coding DNA: TGCAGCGTGCTTGACAGAAACTATGGCTACACCTTC. The encoded protein is CSVLDRNYGYTF.

The V and J genes are TRBV7-6 and TRBJ2-7; TRBD1 is a possible D gene (7 bases). The CDR3 sequence is 13 residues long. The germline CDR1 and CDR2 sequences are SGHVS and FNYEAQ. V was cut by 5 bases and J by 6 bases, with 14 bases left in between. DNA for the CDR3: TGTGCCAGCAGCCCGAAGCAGGGGGGCGAGCAGTACTTC. It specifies CASSPKQGGEQYF.

The V gene is TRBV11-2, the J gene TRBJ2-5, with 8 bases identical to TRBD2. Germline values: CDR1 SGHAT, CDR2 FQNNGV. The CDR3 consists of 15 residues. Germline trimming cut 0 bases from V and 4 bases from J; bases unmatched to any gene: 4. CDR3: CASSLDGGAGETQYF. The CDR3 DNA is TGTGCCAGCAGCTTAGACGGGGGGGCTGGAGAGACCCAGTACTTC. Using reference TRBV11-2 and TRBJ2-5 for the parts outside the CDR3, the full variable domain is EAGVAQSPRYKIIEKRQSVAFWCNPISGHATLYWYQQILGQGPKLLIQFQNNGVVDDSQLPKDRFSAERLKGVDSTLKIQPAKLEDSAVYLCASSLDGGAGETQYFGPGTRLLVL.

This clone was detected once. The rearrangement uses TRBV2 and TRBJ2-3; 10 bases match TRBD2. Germline V gene lookup returns CDR1 SNHLY and CDR2 FYNNEI. V shed 6 bases and J 6 bases; nucleotides not matched to a gene: 15. The CDR3 has 17 amino acids. The CDR3 sequence is CASRDLLGLAVTDTQYF. The CDR3 region has the DNA TGTGCCAGCAGGGACCTACTCGGACTAGCGGTCACGGATACGCAGTATTTT.

The chain joins TRBV2 to TRBJ1-2; the match to TRBD1 covers 8 bases. The CDR3 length is 14 residues. Germline trimming cut 4 bases from V and 6 bases from J; bases unmatched to any gene: 7. From germline, CDR1 is SNHLY and CDR2 FYNNEI. CDR3 coding DNA: TGTGCCAGCAGTGCCCGACTGACAGGGGATGGCTACACCTTC. It translates to CASSARLTGDGYTF.

The rearrangement joins TRBV13 to TRBJ1-2; 8 bases are shared with TRBD1. CDR1 and CDR2 (germline): PRHDT, FYEKMQ (reference sequence). The V and J ends lost 7 bases and 6 bases, in that order; junction bases with no gene match: 10. The CDR3 sequence is 14 residues long. The CDR3 spells CASIQTGAEDGYTF. CDR3 nucleotide sequence: TGTGCCAGCATCCAGACAGGGGCCGAGGATGGCTACACCTTC.

This clone was seen just once. The chain employs TRBV5-1 and TRBJ1-5; D uncertain. The CDR3 has 15 residues. V was pared by 4 bases and J by 1 base, with 12 bases between. Germline V gene sequence: CDR1 SGHRS, CDR2 YFSETQ. The CDR3 DNA sequence: TGCGCCAGCAGCCCTGGGCATTTGAGCAATCAGCCCCAGCATTTT. Translation: CASSPGHLSNQPQHF.

The count of this clone is one. The gene calls are TRBV27 and TRBJ2-7, with 10 bases identical to TRBD1. Unmatched junction bases numbered 4, after V lost 3 bases and J lost 2 bases. The germline gives CDR1 MNHEY, CDR2 SMNVEV (reference sequence). The length of the CDR3 is 15 residues. The CDR3 sequence: CASSLAGTGAYEQYF. The CDR3 DNA is TGTGCCAGCAGTTTGGCCGGGACAGGGGCCTACGAGCAGTACTTC.

In its sample, this clone was seen a few times. V and J are TRBV6-1 and TRBJ2-7, with D perhaps matching TRBD2 (5 bases). The CDR3 runs to 14 residues. Germline values: CDR1 MNHNS, CDR2 SASEGT. The germline V and J ends were trimmed by 2 bases and 5 bases, with 13 bases remaining between them. The CDR3 sequence is CASSEWGERNEQYF. Here the CDR3 DNA reads TGTGCCAGCAGTGAATGGGGAGAGAGAAACGAGCAGTACTTC.

This chain joins TRBV7-9 and TRBJ2-5; TRBD2 is a possible D gene (5 bases). Germline V gives CDR1 SEHNR, CDR2 FQNEAQ (reference sequence). Trimming shortened V by 5 bases and J by 4 bases, and 8 bases separated the two germline ends. The CDR3 sequence is 12 residues long. Here the CDR3 DNA reads TGTGCCAGCAGCCGGGATCCAGAGACCCAGTACTTC. Protein sequence: CASSRDPETQYF.

In its sample, this clone was seen once. This chain connects TRBV9 to TRBJ1-3; maybe TRBD1 (5 bases). The CDR3 consists of 16 residues. V was shortened by 2 bases and J by 0 bases, with 12 bases between the two germline ends. Germline CDR1 reads SGDLS; CDR2 reads YYNGEE. CDR3 nucleotides: TGTGCCAGCAGCGTTACGGGGGGAAACTCTGGAAACACCATATATTTT. It is translated as CASSVTGGNSGNTIYF.

The chain joins TRBV5-1 to TRBJ2-6, with D maybe TRBD2 (5 bases). This CDR3 spans 18 amino acids. The ends were cut back, 1 base at V and 0 bases at J, with 14 bases in the middle. Germline-derived CDR1 and CDR2 are SGHRS and YFSETQ. The CDR3 spells CASSLTGVRDSGANVLTF. In nucleotides, the CDR3 is TGCGCCAGCAGCTTGACCGGGGTACGGGACTCTGGGGCCAACGTCCTGACTTTC.

This clone was found once. The CDR3 nucleotides read TGTGCCAGCAGTTTTAGGGGGAAAAATCAGCCCCAGCATTTT. Amino acids: CASSFRGKNQPQHF. The V gene is TRBV5-6, the J gene TRBJ1-5; D possibly corresponds to TRBD1 (6 bases). Per the germline V gene, CDR1 is SGHDT and CDR2 is YYEEEE. This CDR3 has 14 residues. V lost 5 bases and J 4 bases, leaving 13 bases between the germline ends.

The chain links TRBV30 to TRBJ1-1; no reliable D call. Trimming cost V 1 base and J 0 bases, with 9 bases left between them. The CDR3 loop spans 14 amino acids. Germline V CDR1 and CDR2: GTSNPN, SVGIG (reference sequence). CDR3 in DNA: TGTGCCTGGAGTGAGGAGATGATGAACACTGAAGCTTTCTTT. It specifies CAWSEEMMNTEAFF.

Written as DNA, the CDR3 is TGTGCCAGCACCCTTGTGGAGACCCAGTACTTC. Encoded protein: CASTLVETQYF. The chain couples TRBV7-9 to TRBJ2-5, with D unresolved. Trimming shortened V by 7 bases and J by 5 bases, and 8 bases separated the two germline ends. The CDR3 is made up of 11 amino acids. From germline, CDR1 is SEHNR and CDR2 FQNEAQ (reference sequence).